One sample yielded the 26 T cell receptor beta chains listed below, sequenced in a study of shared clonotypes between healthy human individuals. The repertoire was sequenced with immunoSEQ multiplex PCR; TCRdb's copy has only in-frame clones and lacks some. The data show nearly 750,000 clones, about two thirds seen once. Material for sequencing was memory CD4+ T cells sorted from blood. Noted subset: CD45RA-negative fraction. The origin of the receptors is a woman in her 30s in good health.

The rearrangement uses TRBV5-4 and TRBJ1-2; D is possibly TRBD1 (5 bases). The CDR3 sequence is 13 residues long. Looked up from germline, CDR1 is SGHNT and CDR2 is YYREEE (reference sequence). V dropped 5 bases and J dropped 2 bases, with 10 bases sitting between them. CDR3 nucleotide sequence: TGTGCCAGCAGGTTAGACAGAAACTATGGCTACACCTTC. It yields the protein CASRLDRNYGYTF.

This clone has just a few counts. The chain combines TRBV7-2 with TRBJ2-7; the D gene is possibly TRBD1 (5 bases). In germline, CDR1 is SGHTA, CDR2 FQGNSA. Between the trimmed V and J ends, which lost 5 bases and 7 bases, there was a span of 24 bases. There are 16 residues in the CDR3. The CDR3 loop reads CASSARLRVPLWEQYF. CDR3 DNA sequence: TGTGCCAGCAGCGCCCGTCTCAGGGTGCCCCTCTGGGAGCAGTACTTC.

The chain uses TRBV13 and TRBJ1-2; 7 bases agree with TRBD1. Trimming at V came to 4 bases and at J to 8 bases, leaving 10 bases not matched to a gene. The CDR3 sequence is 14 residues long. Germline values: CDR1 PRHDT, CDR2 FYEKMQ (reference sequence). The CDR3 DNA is TGTGCCAGCAGCTCGAGTAAGGGGGCCTGGGGCTACACCTTC. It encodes CASSSSKGAWGYTF.

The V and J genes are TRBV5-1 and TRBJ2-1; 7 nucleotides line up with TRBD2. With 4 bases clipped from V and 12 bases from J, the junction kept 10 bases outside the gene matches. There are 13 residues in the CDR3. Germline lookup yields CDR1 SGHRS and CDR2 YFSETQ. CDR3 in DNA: TGCGCCAGCAGCCCGGGGGAGGGGAGAGTGCAGTTCTTC. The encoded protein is CASSPGEGRVQFF.

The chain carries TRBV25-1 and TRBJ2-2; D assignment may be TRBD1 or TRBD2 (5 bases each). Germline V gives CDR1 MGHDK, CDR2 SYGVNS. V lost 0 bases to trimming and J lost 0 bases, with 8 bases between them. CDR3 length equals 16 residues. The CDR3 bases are TGTGCCAGCAGTGAATACGGGACGGCGAACACCGGGGAGCTGTTTTTT. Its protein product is CASSEYGTANTGELFF.

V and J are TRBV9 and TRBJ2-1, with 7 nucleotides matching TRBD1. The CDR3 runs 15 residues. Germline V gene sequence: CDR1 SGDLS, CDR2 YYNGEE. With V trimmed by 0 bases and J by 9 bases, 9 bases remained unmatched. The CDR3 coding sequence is TGTGCCAGCAGCGTAGCGGGCCAGGGGGATGGTGAGCAGTTCTTC. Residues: CASSVAGQGDGEQFF.

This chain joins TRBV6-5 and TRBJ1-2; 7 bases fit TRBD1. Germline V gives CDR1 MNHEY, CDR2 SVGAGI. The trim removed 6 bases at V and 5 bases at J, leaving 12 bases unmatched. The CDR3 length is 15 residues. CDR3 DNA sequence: TGTGCCAGCAGCCCATTAAACAGGGGACAATATGGCTACACCTTC. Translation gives CASSPLNRGQYGYTF.

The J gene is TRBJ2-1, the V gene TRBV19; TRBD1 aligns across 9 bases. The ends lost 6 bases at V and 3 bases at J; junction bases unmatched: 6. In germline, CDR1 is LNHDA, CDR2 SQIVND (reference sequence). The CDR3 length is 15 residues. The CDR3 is CASSKRDRDYNEQFF. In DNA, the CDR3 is TGTGCCAGTAGCAAGAGGGACAGGGACTACAATGAGCAGTTCTTC.

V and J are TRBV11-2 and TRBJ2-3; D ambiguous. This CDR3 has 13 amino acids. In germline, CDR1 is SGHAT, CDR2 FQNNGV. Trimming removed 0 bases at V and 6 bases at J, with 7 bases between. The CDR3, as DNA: TGTGCCAGCAGCTTAGATCGGAAGGATACGCAGTATTTT. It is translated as CASSLDRKDTQYF.

As DNA, the CDR3 is TGCGCCAGCAGCCGGAGCTCCGGGACAGGGAACACTGAAGCTTTCTTT. Translating it yields CASSRSSGTGNTEAFF. V gene TRBV5-1 combines with J gene TRBJ1-1; 8 positions agree with TRBD1. With 4 bases clipped from V and 1 base from J, the junction kept 9 bases outside the gene matches. This CDR3 has 16 amino acids. Germline V CDR1 and CDR2: SGHRS, YFSETQ.

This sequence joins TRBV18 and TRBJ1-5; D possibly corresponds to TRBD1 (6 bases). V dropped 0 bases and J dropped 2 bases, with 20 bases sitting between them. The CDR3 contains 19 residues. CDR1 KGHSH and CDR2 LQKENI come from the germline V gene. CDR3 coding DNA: TGTGCCAGCTCACCACCGCAGGGGCTAGGTGTGGTGGGCAATCAGCCCCAGCATTTT. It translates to CASSPPQGLGVVGNQPQHF.

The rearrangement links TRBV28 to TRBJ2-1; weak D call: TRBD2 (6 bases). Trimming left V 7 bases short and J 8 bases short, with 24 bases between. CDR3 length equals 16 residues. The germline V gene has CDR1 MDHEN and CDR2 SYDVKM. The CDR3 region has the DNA TGTGCCAGCACCAAAGGTGTGAGCAGGGAGGTCGATGAGCAGTTCTTC. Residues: CASTKGVSREVDEQFF.

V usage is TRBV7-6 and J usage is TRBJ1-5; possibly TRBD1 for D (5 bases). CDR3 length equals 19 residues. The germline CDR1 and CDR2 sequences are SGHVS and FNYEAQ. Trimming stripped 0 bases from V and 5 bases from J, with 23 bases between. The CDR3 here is CASSLAGATAQKVDQPQHF. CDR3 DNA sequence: TGTGCCAGCAGCTTAGCTGGGGCCACCGCCCAAAAAGTCGATCAGCCCCAGCATTTT.

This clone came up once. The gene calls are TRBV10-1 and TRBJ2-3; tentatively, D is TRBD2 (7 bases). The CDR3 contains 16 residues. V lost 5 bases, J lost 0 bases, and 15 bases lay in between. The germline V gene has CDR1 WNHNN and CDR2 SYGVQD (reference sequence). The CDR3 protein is CASSFGRGPSTDTQYF. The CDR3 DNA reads TGCGCCAGCAGTTTCGGGCGGGGGCCGAGCACAGATACGCAGTATTTT.

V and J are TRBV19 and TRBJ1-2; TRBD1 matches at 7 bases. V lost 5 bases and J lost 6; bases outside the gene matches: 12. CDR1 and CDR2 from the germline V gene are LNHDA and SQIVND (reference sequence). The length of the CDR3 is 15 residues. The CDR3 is CASSFGTVKSDGYTF. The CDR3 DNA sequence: TGTGCCAGTAGTTTTGGGACAGTTAAGTCGGATGGCTACACCTTC.

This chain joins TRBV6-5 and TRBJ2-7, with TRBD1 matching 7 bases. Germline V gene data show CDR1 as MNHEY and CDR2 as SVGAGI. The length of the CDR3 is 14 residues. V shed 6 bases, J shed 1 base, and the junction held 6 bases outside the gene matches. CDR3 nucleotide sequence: TGTGCCAGCAGGCTGGGACAGAATTCCTACGAGCAGTACTTC. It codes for CASRLGQNSYEQYF.

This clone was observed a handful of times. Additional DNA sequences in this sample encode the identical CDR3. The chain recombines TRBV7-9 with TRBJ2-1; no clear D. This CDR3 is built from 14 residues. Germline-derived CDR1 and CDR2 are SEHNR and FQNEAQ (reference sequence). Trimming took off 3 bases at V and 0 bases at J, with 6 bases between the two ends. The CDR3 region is CASSLTSSYNEQFF. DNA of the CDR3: TGTGCCAGCAGCTTGACCAGCTCCTACAATGAGCAGTTCTTC.

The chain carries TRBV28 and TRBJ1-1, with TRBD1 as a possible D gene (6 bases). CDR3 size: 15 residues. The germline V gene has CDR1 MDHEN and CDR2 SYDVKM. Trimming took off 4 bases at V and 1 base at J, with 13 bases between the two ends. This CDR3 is CASSSPQGANTEAFF. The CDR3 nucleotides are TGTGCCAGCAGTTCACCACAGGGCGCGAACACTGAAGCTTTCTTT.

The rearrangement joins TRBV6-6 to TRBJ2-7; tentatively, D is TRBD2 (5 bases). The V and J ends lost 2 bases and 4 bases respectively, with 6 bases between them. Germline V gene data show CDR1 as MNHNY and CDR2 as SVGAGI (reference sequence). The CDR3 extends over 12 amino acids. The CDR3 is CASSYREYEQYF. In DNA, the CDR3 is TGTGCCAGCAGTTACAGGGAGTACGAGCAGTACTTC.

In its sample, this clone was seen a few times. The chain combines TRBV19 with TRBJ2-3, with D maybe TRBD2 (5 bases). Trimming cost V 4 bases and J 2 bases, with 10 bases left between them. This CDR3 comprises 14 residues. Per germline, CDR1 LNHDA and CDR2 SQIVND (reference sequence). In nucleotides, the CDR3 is TGTGCCAGTAGTACCGAGCGGTACACAGATACGCAGTATTTT. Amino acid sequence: CASSTERYTDTQYF. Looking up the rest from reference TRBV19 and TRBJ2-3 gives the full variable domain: DGGITQSPKYLFRKEGQNVTLSCEQNLNHDAMYWYRQDPGQGLRLIYYSQIVNDFQKGDIAEGYSVSREKKESFPLTVTSAQKNPTAFYLCASSTERYTDTQYFGPGTRLTVL.

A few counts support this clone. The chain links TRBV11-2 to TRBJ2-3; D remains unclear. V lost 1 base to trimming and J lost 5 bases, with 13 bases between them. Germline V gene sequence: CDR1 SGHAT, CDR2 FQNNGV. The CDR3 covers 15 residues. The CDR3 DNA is TGTGCCAGCAGCTTAGGGATCGGATACGGAGATACGCAGTATTTT. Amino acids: CASSLGIGYGDTQYF. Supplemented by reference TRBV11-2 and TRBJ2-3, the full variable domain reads EAGVAQSPRYKIIEKRQSVAFWCNPISGHATLYWYQQILGQGPKLLIQFQNNGVVDDSQLPKDRFSAERLKGVDSTLKIQPAKLEDSAVYLCASSLGIGYGDTQYFGPGTRLTVL.

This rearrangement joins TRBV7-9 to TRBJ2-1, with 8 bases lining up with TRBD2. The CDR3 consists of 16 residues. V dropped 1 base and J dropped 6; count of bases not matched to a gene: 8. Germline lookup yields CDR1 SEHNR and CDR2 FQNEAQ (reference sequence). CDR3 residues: CASSLGGLVAGNEQFF. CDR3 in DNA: TGTGCCAGCAGCTTAGGGGGACTAGTCGCGGGCAATGAGCAGTTCTTC.

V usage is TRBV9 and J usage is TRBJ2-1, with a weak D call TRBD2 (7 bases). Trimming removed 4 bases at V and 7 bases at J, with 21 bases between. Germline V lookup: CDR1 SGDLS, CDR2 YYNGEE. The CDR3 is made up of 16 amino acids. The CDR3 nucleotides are TGTGCCAGCAGCCCTAGCGTCGGGGGGCCATCTAATGAGCAGTTCTTC. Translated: CASSPSVGGPSNEQFF.

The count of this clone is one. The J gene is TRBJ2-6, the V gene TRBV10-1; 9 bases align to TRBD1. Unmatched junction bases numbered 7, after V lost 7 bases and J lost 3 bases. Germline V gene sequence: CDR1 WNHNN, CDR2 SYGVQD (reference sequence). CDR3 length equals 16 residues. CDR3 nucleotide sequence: TGCGCCAGCACCGCTGGGACAGGGTTTGGGGCCAACGTCCTGACTTTC. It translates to CASTAGTGFGANVLTF.

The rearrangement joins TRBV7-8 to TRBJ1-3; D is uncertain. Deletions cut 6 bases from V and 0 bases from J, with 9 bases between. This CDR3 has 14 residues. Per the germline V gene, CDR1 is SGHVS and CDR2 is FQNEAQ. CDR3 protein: CASRPGGSGNTIYF. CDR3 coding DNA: TGTGCCAGCAGGCCCGGTGGCTCTGGAAACACCATATATTTT. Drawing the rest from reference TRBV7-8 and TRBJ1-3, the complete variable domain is GAGVSQSPRYKVAKRGQDVALRCDPISGHVSLFWYQQALGQGPEFLTYFQNEAQLDKSGLPSDRFFAERPEGSVSTLKIQRTQQEDSAVYLCASRPGGSGNTIYFGEGSWLTVV.

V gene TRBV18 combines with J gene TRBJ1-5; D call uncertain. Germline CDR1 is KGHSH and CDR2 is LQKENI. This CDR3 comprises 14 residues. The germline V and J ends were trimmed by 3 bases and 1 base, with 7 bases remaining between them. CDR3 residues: CASSPTTSNQPQHF. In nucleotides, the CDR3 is TGTGCCAGCTCACCGACTACAAGCAATCAGCCCCAGCATTTT.